Below, 19 T cell receptor beta chains from the same sample are listed, as sequenced in a study of T cells in Graves' hyperthyroidism and ophthalmopathy. RNA transcripts provided the source from which TCR beta CDR3 regions were amplified. The HTBI set primed first-round TCR CDR3 RT-PCR. In TCRdb, the multiplex PCR reads were re-called with MiXCR into one record per CDR3 protein. The table has roughly 110,000 distinct CDR3 sequences, 16% seen once; the top ten hold under 45%. Specimen: blood. All receptors derive from a woman between 45 and 65 years old with Graves' hyperthyroidism.

There are many counts of this clonotype. In nucleotides, the CDR3 is TGTGCCAGTAGTATGTCGATCGGGGGGGGGGTGCGATACAATGAGCAGTTCTTC. Amino acid sequence: CASSMSIGGGVRYNEQFF. The chain uses TRBV19 and TRBJ2-1; 8 positions match TRBD2. V was clipped by 3 bases and J by 4 bases; unmatched bases: 14. Germline V gene data show CDR1 as LNHDA and CDR2 as SQIVND (reference sequence). This CDR3 has 18 amino acids.

This clonotype has ten or more counts. The chain uses TRBV7-3 and TRBJ2-5, with 11 bases fitting TRBD2. CDR1 SGHTA and CDR2 FQGTGA come from the germline V gene. The CDR3 extends over 15 amino acids. V lost 5 bases, J lost 5 bases, and 7 bases stayed unmatched. As DNA, the CDR3 is TGTGCCAGCAGCCCCGGACTAGCGGGCAGGGAGACCCAGTACTTC. Protein product: CASSPGLAGRETQYF.

The rearrangement uses TRBV28 and TRBJ2-3; D is possibly TRBD1 (5 bases). CDR3 length equals 13 residues. In germline, CDR1 is MDHEN, CDR2 SYDVKM. Trimming removed 8 bases from V and 0 bases from J, with 9 bases in between. CDR3 DNA sequence: TGTGCCAGCGACTCAGGGAGCACAGATACGCAGTATTTT. Encoded protein: CASDSGSTDTQYF.

This chain uses TRBV10-3 with TRBJ1-1; D unresolved. Trimming took off 5 bases at V and 0 bases at J, with 10 bases between the two ends. CDR1 is ENHRY, CDR2 SYGVKD, per germline. This CDR3 is 14 amino acids long. CDR3 protein: CAISPDGLNTEAFF. The CDR3 DNA reads as TGTGCCATCAGTCCGGACGGACTGAACACTGAAGCTTTCTTT.

On this clonotype itself: Germline is not matched at one junction end, which may reflect a read error. The gene calls are TRBV20-1 and TRBJ1-1; 10 bases match TRBD1. CDR3 size: 12 residues. Germline-derived CDR1 and CDR2 are DFQATT and SNEGSKA (reference sequence). The CDR3: CSGRQGASEAFF. CDR3 nucleotides: TGCAGTGGTAGACAGGGGGCATCTGAAGCTTTCTTT.

This clonotype was recorded many times. The chain combines TRBV29-1 with TRBJ2-5; 10 nucleotides agree with TRBD1. CDR3 length equals 14 residues. J was trimmed by 1 base and V by 5 bases; bases with no gene match: 4. Germline assignment: CDR1 SQVTM and CDR2 ANQGSEA. CDR3 DNA: TGCAGCGTTCGGGACAGGGGTTTCCAAGAGACCCAGTACTTC. Its translation: CSVRDRGFQETQYF.

This chain connects TRBV29-1 to TRBJ2-5, with 14 bases lining up with TRBD2. This CDR3 spans 15 amino acids. V lost 6 bases, J lost 4 bases, and 7 bases stayed unmatched. The germline V gene has CDR1 SQVTM and CDR2 ANQGSEA. CDR3 residues: CSVEATSGRAETQYF. CDR3 nucleotides: TGCAGCGTGGAGGCGACTAGCGGGAGGGCAGAGACCCAGTACTTC.

The chain couples TRBV2 to TRBJ1-2; TRBD1 matches 8 bases. Germline lookup yields CDR1 SNHLY and CDR2 FYNNEI. The CDR3 extends over 13 amino acids. V trimming: 3 bases; J trimming: 8 bases; junction bases outside the gene matches: 5. CDR3 in DNA: TGTGCCAGCAGTGAGAGGGACAGGTACGGCTACACCTTC. Protein sequence: CASSERDRYGYTF. Drawing the rest from reference TRBV2 and TRBJ1-2, the complete variable domain is EPEVTQTPSHQVTQMGQEVILRCVPISNHLYFYWYRQILGQKVEFLVSFYNNEISEKSEIFDDQFSVERPDGSNFTLKIRSTKLEDSAMYFCASSERDRYGYTFGSGTRLTVV.

This clonotype was seen many times. V gene TRBV7-7 combines with J gene TRBJ2-7; weak D call: TRBD1 (7 bases). The germline V gene has CDR1 SSHAT and CDR2 FNYEAQ (reference sequence). The CDR3 is 16 amino acids. The CDR3 reads CASSSQEGQPPYEQYV. The CDR3 coding sequence is TGTGCTAGCAGCAGTCAGGAGGGACAGCCACCCTACGAGCAGTACGTC.

This clonotype was picked up many times. This rearrangement joins TRBV3-1 to TRBJ1-1, with D perhaps TRBD1 (6 bases). Germline CDR1 and CDR2: LGHDT and YNNKEL (reference sequence). The CDR3 extends over 14 amino acids. The V gene lost 1 base and the J gene lost 6 bases, with 12 bases spanning the gap. The CDR3 nucleotides are TGTGCCAGCAGCCAAGGTACAGGGAATTCTGAAGCTTTCTTT. This translates into CASSQGTGNSEAFF.

This clonotype was seen repeatedly, ten times or more. The genes are TRBV3-1 and TRBJ1-1, with D perhaps matching TRBD1 (6 bases). Trimming shortened V by 3 bases and J by 10 bases, and 12 bases separated the two germline ends. Germline V gene data show CDR1 as LGHDT and CDR2 as YNNKEL (reference sequence). This CDR3 has 12 residues. The CDR3 loop is CASSHGARGAFF. CDR3 nucleotide sequence: TGTGCCAGCAGCCATGGAGCCAGGGGAGCTTTCTTT.

The CDR3 loop is CASSAGKFWTEAFF. DNA of the CDR3: TGTGCCAGCAGTGCCGGGAAATTCTGGACTGAAGCTTTCTTT. The rearrangement joins TRBV12-3 or TRBV12-4 to TRBJ1-1; D remains ambiguous. The length of the CDR3 is 14 residues. V dropped 5 bases and J dropped 5 bases, with 15 bases sitting between them.

This clonotype was counted many times. The chain uses TRBV20-1 and TRBJ1-6; maybe TRBD1 (6 bases). Trimming shortened V by 5 bases and J by 7 bases, and 15 bases separated the two germline ends. Germline CDR1 DFQATT, CDR2 SNEGSKA (reference sequence). The CDR3 is 14 amino acids. This chain's CDR3 is CSAAPQTGNSPLHF. CDR3 nucleotides: TGCAGTGCTGCCCCTCAGACAGGAAATTCACCCCTCCACTTT.

This clonotype has more than one count but fewer than ten. No conserved phenylalanine or tryptophan is present at the end of the CDR3, so a read error is the likely explanation. The chain employs TRBV6-1 and TRBJ2-5, with TRBD1 identical over 8 bases. V lost 6 bases to trimming and J lost 10 bases; unmatched junction nucleotides: 10. The CDR3 sequence is 13 residues long. CDR1 is MNHNS and CDR2 is SASEGT in the germline V gene. The CDR3: CASRRTTGAFQYV. In DNA form, the CDR3 reads TGTGCCAGCAGACGTACGACAGGGGCGTTCCAGTACGTC.

This clonotype was seen at least ten times. CDR3 amino acids: CASSSSGRSDTQYF. In DNA form, the CDR3 reads TGTGCCAGCAGCTCTAGCGGGAGATCCGATACGCAGTATTTT. The J gene is TRBJ2-3, the V gene TRBV5-6; 10 bases fit TRBD2. The CDR3 contains 14 residues. Trimming removed 3 bases from V and 6 bases from J; junction bases left unmatched: 4. In germline, CDR1 is SGHDT, CDR2 YYEEEE.

The rearrangement links TRBV12-3 or TRBV12-4 to TRBJ1-1, with a possible D match to TRBD1 (6 bases). The V end was cut by 3 bases, the J end by 1 base, with 12 bases between. The CDR3 loop spans 15 amino acids. The CDR3 loop is CASSLLTGGNTEAFF. For the CDR3, the DNA is TGTGCCAGCAGTTTGTTGACAGGCGGGAACACTGAAGCTTTCTTT.

The sample holds many counts of this clonotype. This rearrangement joins TRBV20-1 to TRBJ1-1, with unresolved D. The CDR3 totals 13 residues. Per germline, CDR1 DFQATT and CDR2 SNEGSKA (reference sequence). Trimming removed 4 bases from V and 3 bases from J, with 12 bases in between. The CDR3 coding sequence is TGCAGTGCTATCCCCCCAGAGGACACTGAAGCTTTCTTT. It encodes CSAIPPEDTEAFF.

This clonotype was counted at least ten times. The V call is TRBV5-1, the J call TRBJ2-1; 11 nucleotides match TRBD1. The CDR3 runs to 16 residues. CDR1 and CDR2 (germline): SGHRS, YFSETQ. With 3 bases clipped from V and 6 bases from J, the junction kept 8 bases outside the gene matches. For the CDR3, the DNA is TGCGCCAGCAGCTCAACCGGGACAGGGGGGTTCAATGAGCAGTTCTTC. Amino acids: CASSSTGTGGFNEQFF.

This chain connects TRBV30 to TRBJ2-1; D is uncertain. Germline CDR1 reads GTSNPN; CDR2 reads SVGIG (reference sequence). The CDR3 has 12 amino acids. Trimming removed 3 bases at V and 5 bases at J, with 8 bases between. CDR3 DNA: TGTGCCTGGAGGTTAGACAACAATGAGCAGTTCTTC. It encodes CAWRLDNNEQFF.